This is a list of T cell receptor beta chains from one sample in a study of shared clonotypes between healthy human individuals. Sequenced by immunoSEQ multiplex PCR; TCRdb stores in-frame clones only, minus some. This sample has over a million clones, with approximately 78% found just once. Sequenced input: memory CD4+ T cells from PBMCs. All receptors come from a man aged 18 to 29 in good health. Some clones in this sample may be carry-over from other donors' samples. CDR3s include the opening cysteine and the closing phenylalanine or tryptophan. D genes are given only for firm matches. A row's size may be missing; if present it is once, few, many or a size class.

TGTGCCAGCAGCCTTAGCGGGAGGGGCGATGAGCAGTTCTTC,CASSLSGRGDEQFF,.,TRBD2,TRBJ2-1,TRBV5-6
TGTGCCAGCAGTTCCCGCTGGACAGGGGGCTATGGCAATCAGCCCCAGCATTTT,CASSSRWTGGYGNQPQHF,once,TRBD1,TRBJ1-5,TRBV27
TGTGCCATCAAACGGCAGCTCTTATACAATGAGCAGTTCTTC,CAIKRQLLYNEQFF,.,.,TRBJ2-1,TRBV10-3
TGTGCCAGCAGCCCCGCTCCTTGGACAGGGAGCACAGATACGCAGTATTTT,CASSPAPWTGSTDTQYF,once,TRBD1,TRBJ2-3,TRBV7-2
TGTGCCATCGGAAGAACCGGACAGGGGTTGAACACTGAAGCTTTCTTT,CAIGRTGQGLNTEAFF,.,TRBD1,TRBJ1-1,TRBV10-3
TGTGCCAGTAGTAGTTTCACAGATGGCTACACCTTC,CASSSFTDGYTF,.,.,TRBJ1-2,TRBV19
TGTGCCAGCAGTGAGGCGGAGTGGTATGGCTACACCTTC,CASSEAEWYGYTF,.,.,TRBJ1-2,TRBV2
TGTGCCAGCAGCGCCGGGACAGGACACTACGAGCAGTACTTC,CASSAGTGHYEQYF,.,TRBD1,TRBJ2-7,TRBV9
TGTGCCAGCAGACCGGGACAGGGTTTTTCGGTTCGAACGAACACCGGGGAGCTGTTTTTT,CASRPGQGFSVRTNTGELFF,.,TRBD1,TRBJ2-2,TRBV5-8
TGTGCCTGGGGGGGCCCTCCGGGACCGCGCACTGAAGCTTTCTTT,CAWGGPPGPRTEAFF,.,.,TRBJ1-1,TRBV30
TGTGCCAGCAGCGTAGGTGGTACAGATACGCAGTATTTT,CASSVGGTDTQYF,.,.,TRBJ2-3,TRBV9
TGTGCCAGCAGCGCCGACAGGATAGAGCAGTTCTTC,CASSADRIEQFF,.,.,TRBJ2-1,TRBV11-3
TGCGCCAGCAGCTTAGGGACAGGGCATACTGAAGCTTTCTTT,CASSLGTGHTEAFF,few,TRBD1,TRBJ1-1,TRBV5-1
TGTGCCTGGAGTGAGGGGTTTGAGCAGTACTTC,CAWSEGFEQYF,.,.,TRBJ2-7,TRBV30
TGTGCCAGCAGCCTCTGGTTGGCTTCTACTGAAGCTTTCTTT,CASSLWLASTEAFF,.,.,TRBJ1-1,TRBV5-4
TGTGCCAGCAGTCTTCGGACAGAGAATAATGAAAAACTGTTTTTT,CASSLRTENNEKLFF,.,.,TRBJ1-4,TRBV28
TGTGCCAGTAGGGACAGGGTCCCCCCCGAGACCCAGTACTTC,CASRDRVPPETQYF,.,TRBD1,TRBJ2-5,TRBV19
TGCGCCAGCAGCCACGGTTGGGGGACAGGGGGTTTAGAGACCCAGTACTTC,CASSHGWGTGGLETQYF,.,TRBD1,TRBJ2-5,TRBV4-3
TGTGCAAGTCGCTCCCATCATGACGGGAGCCCCTACGAGCAGTACTTC,CASRSHHDGSPYEQYF,.,.,TRBJ2-7,TRBV12-2
TGTGCCACCAGCAGAGACGGTACCTATGGCTACACCTTC,CATSRDGTYGYTF,.,.,TRBJ1-2,TRBV15
TGTGCCAGTAGTATAAGGGTTTCGGGGACTGAAGCTTTCTTT,CASSIRVSGTEAFF,few,.,TRBJ1-1,TRBV19
TGCGCCAGCAGCCCCTCCGGGACAGGATCTGAAAAACTGTTTTTT,CASSPSGTGSEKLFF,.,TRBD1,TRBJ1-4,TRBV4-3
TGCGCCAGCAGTGAGTCCTTCAACAGGGGTACGGACACCGGGGAGCTGTTTTTT,CASSESFNRGTDTGELFF,.,TRBD1,TRBJ2-2,TRBV10-1
TGCGCCAGCAGCGTCGACGGGGGAAACACCATATATTTT,CASSVDGGNTIYF,.,.,TRBJ1-3,TRBV5-1